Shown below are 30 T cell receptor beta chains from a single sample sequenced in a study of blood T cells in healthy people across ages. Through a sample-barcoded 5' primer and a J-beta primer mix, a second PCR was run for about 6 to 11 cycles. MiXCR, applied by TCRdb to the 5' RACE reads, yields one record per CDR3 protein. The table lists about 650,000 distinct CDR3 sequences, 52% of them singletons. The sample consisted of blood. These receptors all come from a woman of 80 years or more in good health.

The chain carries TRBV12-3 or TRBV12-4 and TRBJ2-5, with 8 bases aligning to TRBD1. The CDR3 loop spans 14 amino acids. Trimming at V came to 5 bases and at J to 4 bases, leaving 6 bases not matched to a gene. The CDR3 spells CASSPDRGPETQYF. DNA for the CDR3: TGTGCCAGCAGTCCCGACAGGGGCCCAGAGACCCAGTACTTC.

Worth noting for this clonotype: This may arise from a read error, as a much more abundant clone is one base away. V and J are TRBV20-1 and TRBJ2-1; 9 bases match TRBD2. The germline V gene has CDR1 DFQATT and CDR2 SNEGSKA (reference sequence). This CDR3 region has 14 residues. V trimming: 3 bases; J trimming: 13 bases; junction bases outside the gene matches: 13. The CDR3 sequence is CSASLAGFQETQFF. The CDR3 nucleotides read TGCAGTGCTAGCCTAGCGGGGTTCCAAGAGACCCAGTTCTTC.

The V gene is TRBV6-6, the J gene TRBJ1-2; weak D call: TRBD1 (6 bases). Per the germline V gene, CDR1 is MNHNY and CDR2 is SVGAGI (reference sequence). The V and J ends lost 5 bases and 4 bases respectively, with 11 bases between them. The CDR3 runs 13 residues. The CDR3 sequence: CASSTTGLYGYTF. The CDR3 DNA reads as TGTGCCAGCAGTACTACAGGGCTCTATGGCTACACCTTC.

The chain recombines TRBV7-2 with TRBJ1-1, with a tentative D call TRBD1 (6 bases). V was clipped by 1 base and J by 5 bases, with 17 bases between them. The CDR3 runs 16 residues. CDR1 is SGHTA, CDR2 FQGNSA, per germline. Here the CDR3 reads CASSLVGAQIGTEAFF. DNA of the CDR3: TGTGCCAGCAGCTTAGTGGGGGCGCAAATTGGAACTGAAGCTTTCTTT.

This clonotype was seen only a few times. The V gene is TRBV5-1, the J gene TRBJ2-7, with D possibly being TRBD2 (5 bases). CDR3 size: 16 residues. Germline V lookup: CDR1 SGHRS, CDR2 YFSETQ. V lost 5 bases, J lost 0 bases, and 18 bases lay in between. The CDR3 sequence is CASSLTPSGSSYEQYF. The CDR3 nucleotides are TGCGCCAGCAGTTTAACCCCCAGTGGGAGCTCCTACGAGCAGTACTTC.

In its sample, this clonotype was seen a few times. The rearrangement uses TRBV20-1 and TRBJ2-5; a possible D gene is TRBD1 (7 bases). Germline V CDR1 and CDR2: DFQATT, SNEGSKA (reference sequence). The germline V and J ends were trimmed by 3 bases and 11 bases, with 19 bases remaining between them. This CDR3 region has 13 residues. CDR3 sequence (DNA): TGCAGTGCTAGCCGGGACAGAGGGACTGAGCAGTACTTC. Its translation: CSASRDRGTEQYF.

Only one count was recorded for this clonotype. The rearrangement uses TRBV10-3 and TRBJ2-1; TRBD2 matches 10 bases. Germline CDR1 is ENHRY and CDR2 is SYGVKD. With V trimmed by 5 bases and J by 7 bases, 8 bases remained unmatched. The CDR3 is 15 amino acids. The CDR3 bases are TGTGCCATCAGTACGAGCGGGGGGGCAGAAAATGAGCAGTTCTTC. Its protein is CAISTSGGAENEQFF.

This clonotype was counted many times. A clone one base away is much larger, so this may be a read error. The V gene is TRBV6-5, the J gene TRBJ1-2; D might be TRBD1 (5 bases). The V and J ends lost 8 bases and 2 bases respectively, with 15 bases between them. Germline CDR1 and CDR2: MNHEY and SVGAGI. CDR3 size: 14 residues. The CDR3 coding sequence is TGTGCCAGCCGTGCCGAGGGGCCCAACTATGGCTACACCTTC. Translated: CASRAEGPNYGYTF.

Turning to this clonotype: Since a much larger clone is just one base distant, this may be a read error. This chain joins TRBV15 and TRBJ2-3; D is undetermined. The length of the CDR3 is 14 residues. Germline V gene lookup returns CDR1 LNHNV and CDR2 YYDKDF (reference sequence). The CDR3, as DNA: TGTGCCAGCAGCAGTCCCGGACCAACAGATACGCAGTATTTT. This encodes CASSSPGPTDTQYF.

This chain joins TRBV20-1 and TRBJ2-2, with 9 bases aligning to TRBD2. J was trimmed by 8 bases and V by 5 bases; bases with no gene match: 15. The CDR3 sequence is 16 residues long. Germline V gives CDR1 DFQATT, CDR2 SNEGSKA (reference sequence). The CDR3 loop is CSAPPRRGGYGGELFF. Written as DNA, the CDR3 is TGCAGTGCTCCCCCCCGGCGGGGGGGCTACGGTGGGGAGCTGTTTTTT.

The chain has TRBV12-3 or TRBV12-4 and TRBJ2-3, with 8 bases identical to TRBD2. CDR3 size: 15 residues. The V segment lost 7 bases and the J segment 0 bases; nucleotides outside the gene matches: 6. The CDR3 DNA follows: TGTGCCAGCAAAACTAGCGGACAGAGCACAGATACGCAGTATTTT. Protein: CASKTSGQSTDTQYF.

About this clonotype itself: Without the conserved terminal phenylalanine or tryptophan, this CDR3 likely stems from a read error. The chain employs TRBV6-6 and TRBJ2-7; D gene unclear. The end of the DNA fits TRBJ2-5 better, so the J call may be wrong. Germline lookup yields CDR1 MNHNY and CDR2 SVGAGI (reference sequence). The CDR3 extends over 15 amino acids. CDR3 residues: CASSYMKAMGETQYL. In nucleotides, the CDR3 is TGTGCCAGCAGTTACATGAAAGCCATGGGCGAGACCCAGTACTTA.

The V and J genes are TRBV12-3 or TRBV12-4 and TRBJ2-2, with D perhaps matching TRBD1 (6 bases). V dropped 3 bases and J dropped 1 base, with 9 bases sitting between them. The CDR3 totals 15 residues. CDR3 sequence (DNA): TGTGCCAGCAGTTTTGGGACAAGGAACACCGGGGAGCTGTTTTTT. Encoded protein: CASSFGTRNTGELFF.

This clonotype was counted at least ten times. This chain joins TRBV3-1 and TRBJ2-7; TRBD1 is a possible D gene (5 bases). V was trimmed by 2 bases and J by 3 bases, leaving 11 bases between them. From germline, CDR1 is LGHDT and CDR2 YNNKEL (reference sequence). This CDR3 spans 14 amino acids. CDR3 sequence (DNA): TGTGCCAGCAGCCAATCTAGGGGCAGCTACGAGCAGTACTTC. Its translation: CASSQSRGSYEQYF.

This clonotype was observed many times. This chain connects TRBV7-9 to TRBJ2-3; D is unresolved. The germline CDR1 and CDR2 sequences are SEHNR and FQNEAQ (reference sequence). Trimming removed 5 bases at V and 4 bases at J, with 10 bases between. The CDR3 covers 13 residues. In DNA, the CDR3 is TGTGCCAGCAGCCTGGCGATTTCAGATACGCAGTATTTT. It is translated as CASSLAISDTQYF.

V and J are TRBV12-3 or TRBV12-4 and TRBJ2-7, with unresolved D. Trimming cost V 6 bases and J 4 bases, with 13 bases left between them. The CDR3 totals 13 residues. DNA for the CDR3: TGTGCCAGCAGCAGGACGGTCGATTACGAGCAGTACTTC. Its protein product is CASSRTVDYEQYF.

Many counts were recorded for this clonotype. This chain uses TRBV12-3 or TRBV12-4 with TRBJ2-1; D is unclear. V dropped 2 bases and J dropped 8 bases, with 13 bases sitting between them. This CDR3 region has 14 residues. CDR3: CASSLMTMDDEQFF. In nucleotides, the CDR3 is TGTGCCAGCAGTTTAATGACGATGGACGATGAGCAGTTCTTC.

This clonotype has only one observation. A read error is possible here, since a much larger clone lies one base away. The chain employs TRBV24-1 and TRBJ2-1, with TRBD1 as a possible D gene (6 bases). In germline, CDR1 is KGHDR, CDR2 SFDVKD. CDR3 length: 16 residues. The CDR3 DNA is TGTGCCCCCATAAGGACAGCCGAAAACTCCTGCAATGAGCAGTTCTTC. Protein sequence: CAPIRTAENSCNEQFF.

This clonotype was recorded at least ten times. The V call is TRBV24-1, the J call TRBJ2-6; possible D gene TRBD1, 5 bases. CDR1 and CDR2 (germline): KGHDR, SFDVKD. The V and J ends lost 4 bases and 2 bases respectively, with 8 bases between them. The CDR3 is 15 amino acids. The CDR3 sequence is CATSDLTAGANVLTF. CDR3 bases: TGTGCCACCAGTGACTTGACAGCTGGGGCCAACGTCCTGACTTTC.

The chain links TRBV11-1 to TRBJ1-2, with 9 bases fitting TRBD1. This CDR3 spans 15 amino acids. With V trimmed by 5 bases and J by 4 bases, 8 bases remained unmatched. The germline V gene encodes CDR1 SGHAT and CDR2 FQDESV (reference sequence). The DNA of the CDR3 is TGTGCCAGCAGCCCCGGGACAGGGCCCTCCTATGGCTACACCTTC. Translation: CASSPGTGPSYGYTF. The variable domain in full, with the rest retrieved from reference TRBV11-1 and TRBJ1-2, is EAEVAQSPRYKITEKSQAVAFWCDPISGHATLYWYRQILGQGPELLVQFQDESVVDDSQLPKDRFSAERLKGVDSTLKIQPAELGDSAMYLCASSPGTGPSYGYTFGSGTRLTVV.

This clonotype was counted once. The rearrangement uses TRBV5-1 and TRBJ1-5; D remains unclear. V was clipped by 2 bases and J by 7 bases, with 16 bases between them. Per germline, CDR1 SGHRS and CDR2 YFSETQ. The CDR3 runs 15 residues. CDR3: CASSLKRRRGQPQHF. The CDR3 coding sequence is TGCGCCAGCAGCTTAAAGCGACGGCGTGGCCAGCCCCAGCATTTT.

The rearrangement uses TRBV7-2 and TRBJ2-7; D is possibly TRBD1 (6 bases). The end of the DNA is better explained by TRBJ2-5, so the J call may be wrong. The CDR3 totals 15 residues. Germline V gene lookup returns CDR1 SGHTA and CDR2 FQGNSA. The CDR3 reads CASSSTTGSGETQYF. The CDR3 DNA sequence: TGTGCCAGCAGCTCCACTACAGGGTCGGGAGAGACCCAGTACTTC.

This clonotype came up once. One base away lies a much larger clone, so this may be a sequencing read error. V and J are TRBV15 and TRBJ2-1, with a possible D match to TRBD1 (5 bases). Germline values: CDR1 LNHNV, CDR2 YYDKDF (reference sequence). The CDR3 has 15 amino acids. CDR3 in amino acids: CATGRDRTGYNEQFF. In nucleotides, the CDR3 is TGTGCCACCGGCAGAGACCGTACAGGTTACAATGAGCAGTTCTTC.

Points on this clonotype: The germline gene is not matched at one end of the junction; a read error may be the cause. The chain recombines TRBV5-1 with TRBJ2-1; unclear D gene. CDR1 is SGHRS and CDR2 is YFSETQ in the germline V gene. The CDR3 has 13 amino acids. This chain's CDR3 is CASSLGPNNERFF. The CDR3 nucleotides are TGCGCCAGCAGCTTGGGACCCAACAATGAGCGGTTCTTC. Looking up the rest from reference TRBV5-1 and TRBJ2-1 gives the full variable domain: KAGVTQTPRYLIKTRGQQVTLSCSPISGHRSVSWYQQTPGQGLQFLFEYFSETQRNKGNFPGRFSGRQFSNSRSEMNVSTLELGDSALYLCASSLGPNNERFFGPGTRLTVL.

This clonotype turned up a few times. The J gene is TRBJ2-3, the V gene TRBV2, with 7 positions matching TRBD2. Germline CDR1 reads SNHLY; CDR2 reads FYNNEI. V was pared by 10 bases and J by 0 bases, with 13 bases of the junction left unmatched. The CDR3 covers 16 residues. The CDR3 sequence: CATSREAGQSTDTQYF. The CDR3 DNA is TGTGCCACCTCCAGGGAAGCGGGGCAAAGCACAGATACGCAGTATTTT.

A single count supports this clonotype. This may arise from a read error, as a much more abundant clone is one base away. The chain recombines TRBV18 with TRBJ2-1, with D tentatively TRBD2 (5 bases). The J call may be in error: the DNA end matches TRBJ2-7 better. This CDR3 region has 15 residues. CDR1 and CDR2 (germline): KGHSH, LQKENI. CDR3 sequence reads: CASSPPGRAVGEQYF. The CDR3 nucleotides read TGTGCCAGCTCACCACCCGGACGAGCGGTGGGGGAGCAGTACTTC.

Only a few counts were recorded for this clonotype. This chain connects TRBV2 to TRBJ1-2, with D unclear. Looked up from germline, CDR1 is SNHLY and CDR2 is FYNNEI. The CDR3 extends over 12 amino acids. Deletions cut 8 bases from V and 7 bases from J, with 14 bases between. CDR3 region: CASGGLVGGYTF. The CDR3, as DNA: TGTGCCAGCGGTGGGTTGGTGGGTGGCTACACCTTC.

The CDR3 DNA reads TGTGCCAGCAGAAACAGGCATCCTAACTATGGCTACACCTTC. It yields the protein CASRNRHPNYGYTF. V usage is TRBV12-3 or TRBV12-4 and J usage is TRBJ1-2; weak D call: TRBD1 (5 bases). There are 14 residues in the CDR3. V lost 6 bases, J lost 0 bases, and 11 bases lay in between.

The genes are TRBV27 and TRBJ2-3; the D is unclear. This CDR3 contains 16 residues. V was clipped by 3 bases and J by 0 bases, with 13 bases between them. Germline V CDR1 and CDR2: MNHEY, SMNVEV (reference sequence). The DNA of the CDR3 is TGTGCCAGCAGTTTGCAGAAGACGAGGAGCACAGATACGCAGTATTTT. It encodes CASSLQKTRSTDTQYF.

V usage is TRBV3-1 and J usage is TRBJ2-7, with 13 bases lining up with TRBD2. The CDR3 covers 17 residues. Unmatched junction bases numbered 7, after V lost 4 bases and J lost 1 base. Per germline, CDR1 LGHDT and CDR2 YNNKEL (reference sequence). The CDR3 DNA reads TGTGCCAGCAGCCGCGGGACTAGCGGGGCCAATTCCTACGAGCAGTACTTC. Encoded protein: CASSRGTSGANSYEQYF.